The entry below describes one T cell receptor (beta chain). In its sample, this clonotype was seen many times. This clone's antigen is unknown. Per-base qualities were not stored, and no clone one base away is much larger. The sample comes from a study of response to subunit inactivated influenza vaccine (dated by TCRdb to the late 2010s). Concerning the study at large: Deep quantitative T cell receptor repertoire profiling was used in the study to track responses to a trivalent subunit inactivated influenza vaccine.

To prepare the library, RT-PCR was applied. The instrument was an Illumina HiSeq 2500. TCRdb ran its own pipeline on the public reads, namely fastp trimming at Q25 and MiXCR clone calling, and kept in-frame beta chains. All rows with the same CDR3 protein become a single entry with the most common DNA and genes. For this sample there are 450,000 to 600,000 distinct CDR3 sequences; under 9% appear just once. The ten largest clones capture 13% of the sample. From the cysteine through the phenylalanine, the CDR3 covers 15 amino acids. Of all the DNA, just the CDR3 is kept, 45 bases in frame from base 1. V ends up 5 bases short and J 1 base short, with an unmatched junction base count of 4. In the germline V gene, CDR1 corresponds to SGHRS and CDR2 to YFSETQ. Here is what the overall study found, with its caveats: The authors suggested that each seasonal influenza vaccination may recruit only a limited number of new T cells.

The origin of this receptor is a man aged 45-69 years who received an inactivated influenza vaccine. Donor details come from another sample of the same person, matched by shared clones. The input for sequencing was PBMCs from blood, taken less than 30 months after vaccination. The chain is encoded by TRBV5-1 joined to TRBJ1-3; TRBD1 agrees with 9 junctional bases. The CDR3 loop reads CASSTGTGSGNTIYF. The sequenced DNA: TGCGCCAGCAGTACCGGGACAGGGTCTGGAAACACCATATATTTT.